This T cell receptor (beta chain) appears in the sequencing data of a study of T cells in Graves' hyperthyroidism and ophthalmopathy (dated by TCRdb to between 2018 and 2020). Looking at the study overall: Peripheral blood samples were taken at the time of initial diagnosis, prior to any treatment. To identify distinguishing TCR V-J signatures, a discovery cohort of 95 to 100 patients was used, comprising under 45 with Graves' ophthalmopathy and around 60 with stable Graves' hyperthyroidism. Prospective prediction of ophthalmopathy was tested in an independent validation cohort consisting of about 20 hyperthyroidism patients and some 17 patients who later progressed to ophthalmopathy. The 80 to 100 discovery patients were randomly divided into training and test sets at a 7:3 ratio. Thyroid tissue and blood T-cell repertoires from roughly 6 Graves' hyperthyroidism patients were also compared in the study. After blood sampling, hyperthyroidism patients were treated with methimazole at a starting dose of 30 mg daily, and ophthalmopathy patients were treated with high-dose intravenous methylprednisolone. According to the paper, TCR Vbeta CDR3 sequencing was carried out on over 130 peripheral blood samples, which came from 40 to 45 ophthalmopathy, roughly 75 hyperthyroidism and approximately 17 progressor patients.

In the ophthalmopathy patients, disease was moderately to severely active, with a Clinical Activity Score of 3 or more, a NOSPECS grade of 4 or more, and a duration of less than 3 months. Any patient with an uncontrolled infection, another autoimmune disease, pregnancy or lactation was excluded. Clinical symptoms, serum thyroxine and TRAb, thyroid ultrasound, and orbital computed tomography formed the basis for the diagnoses. Ficoll-Paque density gradient centrifugation was used to isolate PBMCs from approximately 11 ml of fresh peripheral blood. Trizol reagent was used to extract total RNA, and RNA quality was then checked on an Agilent 2100 Bioanalyzer. The research as a whole found: Sample size was not statistically predetermined, and investigators were not blinded to group allocation. During validation, the model predicted progression to ophthalmopathy a median of about 6.5 months ahead of onset, with 70.59% sensitivity and less than 85% specificity. Most expanded thyroid clonotypes (frequency above 0.001) were also found in blood, which suggests that blood repertoires may mirror thyroid immune responses. Ophthalmopathy was separated from stable hyperthyroidism by a 13 V-J signature model, with over 85% sensitivity and approximately 81% specificity obtained in cross-validation and 80%/75% obtained in testing.

The TCR beta CDR3 regions were amplified from the RNA transcripts. For the first round of RT-PCR on the TCR CDR3, the HTBI primer set was used together with the Qiagen OneStep RT-PCR kit. The libraries were constructed in a second round of multiplex PCR and then size-selected and purified. The libraries were sequenced on an Illumina HiSeq2000 using paired-end 100 bp reads. The paper's data handling went like this. SOAPnuke was used to process the raw data, with reads discarded if the reads contained adapters or uncalled bases, had a mean Phred below 15, or lacked an exact constant-primer or identifier match. COPE v1.2.5 was used to merge high-quality paired reads, and clonotypes were defined as unique nucleotide sequences. Clonotypes were aligned to IMGT TRBV, TRBD and TRBJ reference segments using MiTCR v1.1. The analysis included only V-J combinations with a frequency above 0.0001, which together covered 99% to 99.2% of the repertoires. The TCS score was defined as the ratio of F50 (clonal expansion) to E x V (chaos), calculated using BLOSUM62-based TCRdist between CDR3 peptides within each V-J. Welch's t-statistics and random forest reduced 500 to 550 V-J features to 10 to 15, which were used in a naive Bayes classifier (R e1071). The public reads were quality trimmed at Q25 with fastp and then assembled into clones with MiXCR by TCRdb, keeping productive beta chains. Every CDR3 protein is listed once, alongside the most common genes and DNA of its rows. None of the V and J calls come from the authors' own analysis; TCRdb made them. This sample lists approximately 250,000 distinct CDR3 sequences; around 24% were detected once. Of the sample, about a third is held by the ten largest clones.

A distance of 14 bases separates the germline ends of V and J, which lose 8 bases and 0 bases respectively. The CDR3, cysteine through phenylalanine, is 15 amino acids long. The sequence is cut down to CDR3 DNA, 45 bases in frame from base 1. Via the germline V gene, CDR1 is MNHEY and CDR2 SVGEGT. Comment on this clonotype: What this receptor recognizes is not known. No base quality information exists; no much larger clone differs at one position.

The origin of this receptor is a woman in her thirties or forties with Graves' ophthalmopathy. This sequence uses TRBV6-2 or TRBV6-3 and TRBJ2-4; no D segment can be confidently identified. Sequencing was done on a sample of blood. The DNA sequence is given as TGTGCCAGCTCCCCCCTGACCCTAGCCAAAAACATTCAGTACTTC. Its translation reads: CASSPLTLAKNIQYF.